Below are 2 T cell receptor beta chains sequenced from a single sample in a study of blood T cell repertoires in COVID-19. Libraries were prepared by immunoSEQ multiplex PCR; TCRdb keeps only in-frame clonotypes and omits some of them. The top ten hold around 4% of the sample, which has roughly 310,000 clones, around nine tenths seen once. Sample: peripheral blood. Receptor source: a woman aged 45-59 years with active or convalescent COVID-19.

Regarding this clone: Its ends do not fully match the called genes, so a read error is possible. The chain is built from TRBV6-5 and TRBJ1-2; maybe TRBD1 (5 bases). This CDR3 has 11 residues. Germline loops: CDR1 MNHEY, CDR2 SVGAGI. The CDR3 DNA follows: TGTGCCGTGACCAGGGACTATGGCCACACCTTC. Translation: CAVTRDYGHTF.

This clone has only one observation. The chain links TRBV12-3 or TRBV12-4 to TRBJ1-2, with D maybe TRBD1 (5 bases). The CDR3 loop spans 13 amino acids. V was pared by 3 bases and J by 8 bases, with 13 bases between. As DNA, the CDR3 is TGTGCCAGCAGTTTTTCCGGGACTAAGGGCTACACCTTC. This translates into CASSFSGTKGYTF.